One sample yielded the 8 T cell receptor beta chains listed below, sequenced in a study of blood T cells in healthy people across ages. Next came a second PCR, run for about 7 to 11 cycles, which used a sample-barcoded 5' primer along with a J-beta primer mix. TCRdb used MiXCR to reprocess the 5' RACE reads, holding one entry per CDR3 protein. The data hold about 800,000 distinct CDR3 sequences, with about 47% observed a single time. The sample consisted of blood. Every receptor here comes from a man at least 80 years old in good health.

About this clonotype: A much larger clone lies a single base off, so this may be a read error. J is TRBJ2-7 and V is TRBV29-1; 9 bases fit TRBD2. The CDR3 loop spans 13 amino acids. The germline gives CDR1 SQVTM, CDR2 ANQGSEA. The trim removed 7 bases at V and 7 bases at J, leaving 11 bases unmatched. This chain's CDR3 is CSAGASGNNEQYF. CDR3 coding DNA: TGCAGCGCCGGGGCTAGCGGGAACAATGAGCAGTACTTC.

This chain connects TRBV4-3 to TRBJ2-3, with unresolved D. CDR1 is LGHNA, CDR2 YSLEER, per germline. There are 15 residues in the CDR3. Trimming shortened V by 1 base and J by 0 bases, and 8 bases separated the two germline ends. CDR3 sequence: CASSQVPTSTDTQYF. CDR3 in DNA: TGCGCCAGCAGCCAAGTCCCGACTAGCACAGATACGCAGTATTTT.

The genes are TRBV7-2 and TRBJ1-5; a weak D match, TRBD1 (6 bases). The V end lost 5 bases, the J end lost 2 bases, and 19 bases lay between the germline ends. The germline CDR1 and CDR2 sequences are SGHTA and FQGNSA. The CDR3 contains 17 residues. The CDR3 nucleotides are TGTGCCAGCAGCCCTTCCTGGGGGCGAGGTGGCAATCAGCCCCAGCATTTT. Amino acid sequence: CASSPSWGRGGNQPQHF.

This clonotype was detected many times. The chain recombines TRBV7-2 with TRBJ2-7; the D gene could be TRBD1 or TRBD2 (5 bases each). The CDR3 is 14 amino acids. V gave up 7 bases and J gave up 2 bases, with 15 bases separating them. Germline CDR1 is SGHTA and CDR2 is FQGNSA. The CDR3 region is CASTEGTGPYEQYF. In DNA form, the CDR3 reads TGTGCCAGCACCGAGGGGACGGGACCCTACGAGCAGTACTTC.

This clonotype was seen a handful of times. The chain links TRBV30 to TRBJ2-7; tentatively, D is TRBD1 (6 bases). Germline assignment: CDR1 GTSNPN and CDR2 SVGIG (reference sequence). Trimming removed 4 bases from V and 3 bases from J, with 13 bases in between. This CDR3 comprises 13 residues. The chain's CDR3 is CAWTLDRDYEQYF. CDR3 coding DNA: TGTGCCTGGACCCTGGACAGAGACTACGAGCAGTACTTC.

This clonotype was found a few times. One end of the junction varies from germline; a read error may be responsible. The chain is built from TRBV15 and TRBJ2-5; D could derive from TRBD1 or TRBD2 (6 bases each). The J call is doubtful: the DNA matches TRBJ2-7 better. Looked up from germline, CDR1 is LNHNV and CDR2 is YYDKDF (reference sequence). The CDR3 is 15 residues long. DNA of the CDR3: TGTGCCACCGGCAGAGATTTAGTACAGGGAGGCGAGCAGTACTTC. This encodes CATGRDLVQGGEQYF.

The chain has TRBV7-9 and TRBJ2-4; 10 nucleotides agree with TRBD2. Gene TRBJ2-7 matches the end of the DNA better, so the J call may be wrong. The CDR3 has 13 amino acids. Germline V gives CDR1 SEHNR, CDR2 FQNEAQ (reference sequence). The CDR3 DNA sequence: TGTGCCGCCTTGGGGACTAGCGACTACGAGCAGTACTTC. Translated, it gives CAALGTSDYEQYF.

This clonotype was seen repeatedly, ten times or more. This CDR3 is CSASQSSTDTQYF. The CDR3 DNA is TGCAGCGCCTCGCAGTCCTCCACAGATACGCAGTATTTT. The chain links TRBV29-1 to TRBJ2-3; D gene uncertain. Trimming removed 7 bases at V and 2 bases at J, with 13 bases between. The CDR3 is 13 amino acids. Looked up from germline, CDR1 is SQVTM and CDR2 is ANQGSEA.